This T cell receptor beta chain was captured by sequencing in a study of shared clonotypes between healthy human individuals. The repertoire was sequenced with immunoSEQ multiplex PCR; TCRdb's copy has only in-frame clones and lacks some. The sample consists of about 2.4 million clones, under 95% of them appearing once. The donors, all of them Caucasian adults, lived in Nashville, Tennessee. The receptor comes from a man aged 18 to 35 in good health. Some clones in this sample may be carry-over from other donors' samples. The sample consisted of naive CD4+ T cells from PBMCs. Subset reported: CD45RA+ positively selected.

CDR3 DNA sequence: TGCGCCAGCAGCTTGGCCGTCCCACAGGGGAGGGACTATGGCTACACCTTC. This translates into CASSLAVPQGRDYGYTF. V usage is TRBV5-1 and J usage is TRBJ1-2, with 7 bases identical to TRBD1. This CDR3 contains 17 residues. Germline-derived CDR1 and CDR2 are SGHRS and YFSETQ. With V trimmed by 0 bases and J by 3 bases, 11 bases remained unmatched.